The source of this T cell receptor beta chain is a study of T cells in localized non-small cell lung cancer. TCRdb's table, derived via immunoSEQ multiplex PCR, lists solely in-frame clones and lacks some. Of fewer than 60,000 clones listed, around four fifths are singletons. Germline V gives CDR1 SGHTA, CDR2 FQGNSA. The ends were cut back, 2 bases at V and 4 bases at J, with 3 bases in the middle. There are 12 residues in the CDR3. Specimen: peripheral blood, collected before any cancer treatment. V usage is TRBV7-2 and J usage is TRBJ1-3; no firm D call. The clonotype was recovered from a female donor of 60 years or more with stage II squamous cell lung carcinoma. This CDR3 reads CASSLHGNTIYF. The CDR3 nucleotides read TGTGCCAGCAGCTTACACGGAAACACCATATATTTT.